The next 20 T cell receptor beta chains were all read from a single sample in a study of T cell responses to AZD1222 COVID-19 vaccine. The method was immunoSEQ multiplex PCR; TCRdb's version includes in-frame clones alone and lacks a portion of them. The sample shows about 150,000 clones, 87% of them seen only once. The sequences come from peripheral blood, collected on day 0 of AZD1222 vaccination. These receptors were obtained from an adult in good health.

V and J are TRBV15 and TRBJ2-3; possible D gene TRBD2, 6 bases. Trimming stripped 1 base from V and 1 base from J, with 15 bases between. The CDR3 totals 17 residues. The germline CDR1 and CDR2 sequences are LNHNV and YYDKDF (reference sequence). The CDR3 loop is CATSRAGAGPRTDTQYF. The CDR3 DNA reads TGTGCCACCAGCAGAGCGGGAGCCGGCCCGCGCACAGATACGCAGTATTTT.

The chain uses TRBV29-1 and TRBJ2-1, with D perhaps given as TRBD1 or TRBD2 (5 bases each). V lost 0 bases to trimming and J lost 4 bases, with 13 bases between them. The CDR3 loop spans 15 amino acids. Germline loops: CDR1 SQVTM, CDR2 ANQGSEA. CDR3 amino acids: CSVEEGVWGYNEQFF. In DNA form, the CDR3 reads TGCAGCGTTGAAGAAGGGGTTTGGGGGTACAATGAGCAGTTCTTC.

The CDR3 coding sequence is TGTGCCAGCAGTTATGAGGCTAGCGGGACTCGGGAGCAGTACTTC. Protein product: CASSYEASGTREQYF. The chain uses TRBV6-5 and TRBJ2-7; 9 nucleotides align to TRBD2. The junction had 10 bases not matched to a gene; V was cut back by 3 bases and J by 7 bases. The germline V gene has CDR1 MNHEY and CDR2 SVGAGI. CDR3 length equals 15 residues.

The genes are TRBV5-8 and TRBJ2-1; the match to TRBD2 covers 8 bases. Per germline, CDR1 SGHTS and CDR2 YDEGEE. J lost 10 bases, V lost 9 bases, and 12 bases had no gene match. The CDR3 runs 13 residues. In DNA, the CDR3 is TGTGCCACCCATAGGCGCCGGGGGGGCGAGCAGTTCTTC. It yields the protein CATHRRRGGEQFF. Filled out from reference TRBV5-8 and TRBJ2-1, the complete variable domain reads EAGVTQSPTHLIKTRGQQATLRCSPISGHTSVYWYQQALGLGLQFLLWYDEGEERNRGNFPPRFSGRQFPNYSSELNVNALELEDSALYLCATHRRRGGEQFFGPGTRLTVL.

The rearrangement joins TRBV20-1 to TRBJ2-7; 8 positions match TRBD2. Looked up from germline, CDR1 is DFQATT and CDR2 is SNEGSKA (reference sequence). This CDR3 comprises 14 residues. V was pared by 3 bases and J by 6 bases, with 10 bases of the junction left unmatched. CDR3 amino acids: CSASRRAGVLEQYF. The DNA of the CDR3 is TGCAGTGCTAGTCGTCGAGCGGGAGTCCTCGAGCAGTACTTC.

V gene TRBV7-7 combines with J gene TRBJ2-1; TRBD2 aligns across 12 bases. Germline V gene sequence: CDR1 SSHAT, CDR2 FNYEAQ (reference sequence). J gave up 8 bases and V 1 base, and 3 bases lay outside the gene matches. There are 15 residues in the CDR3. CDR3 bases: TGTGCCAGCAGCTTAGGACTAGCGGGAGTCGATGAGCAGTTCTTC. Translating it yields CASSLGLAGVDEQFF.

This clone was detected once. The V call is TRBV5-1, the J call TRBJ1-5; no clear D gene. V was clipped by 7 bases and J by 3 bases, with 14 bases between them. This CDR3 has 14 amino acids. Germline CDR1 is SGHRS and CDR2 is YFSETQ. DNA for the CDR3: TGCGCCAGCCGACTCGGACTGACCAATCAGCCCCAGCATTTT. Encoded protein: CASRLGLTNQPQHF.

This clone was detected a few times. J is TRBJ2-2 and V is TRBV18, with D perhaps TRBD1 (6 bases). The germline V and J ends were trimmed by 2 bases and 7 bases, with 17 bases remaining between them. Germline V gene data show CDR1 as KGHSH and CDR2 as LQKENI. This CDR3 has 16 residues. Here the CDR3 DNA reads TGTGCCAGCTCACCATCAAACAGGGAACGTGGCGGGGAGCTGTTTTTT. Its protein is CASSPSNRERGGELFF.

The V call is TRBV19, the J call TRBJ1-1; D remains ambiguous. Germline values: CDR1 LNHDA, CDR2 SQIVND (reference sequence). V lost 3 bases and J 1 base, leaving 9 bases between the germline ends. The CDR3 totals 14 residues. The CDR3 is CASSIPDTNTEAFF. In DNA, the CDR3 is TGTGCCAGTAGTATCCCTGACACGAACACTGAAGCTTTCTTT.

The rearrangement uses TRBV11-2 and TRBJ2-7; TRBD1 matches at 9 bases. CDR1 and CDR2 from the germline V gene are SGHAT and FQNNGV. The CDR3 spans 14 residues. V gave up 3 bases and J gave up 3 bases; unmatched junction bases: 3. CDR3 region: CASSLDRGRYEQYF. CDR3 coding DNA: TGTGCCAGCAGCTTGGACAGGGGACGCTACGAGCAGTACTTC.

On this clone itself: Other DNA sequences within the sample encode an identical CDR3. V gene TRBV7-9 combines with J gene TRBJ2-7; D might be TRBD1 (6 bases). The CDR3 sequence is 12 residues long. V lost 2 bases and J 4 bases, leaving 6 bases between the germline ends. Germline V lookup: CDR1 SEHNR, CDR2 FQNEAQ (reference sequence). CDR3: CASSLQGYEQYF. In nucleotides, the CDR3 is TGTGCCAGCAGCTTACAGGGGTACGAGCAGTACTTC.

The gene calls are TRBV4-2 and TRBJ2-1, with 10 nucleotides matching TRBD2. CDR3 length equals 14 residues. Germline CDR1 is LGHNA and CDR2 is YNFKEQ. J was trimmed by 7 bases and V by 5 bases; bases with no gene match: 5. The CDR3 region is CASSEREGPNEQFF. The CDR3 DNA is TGTGCCAGCAGCGAGCGGGAGGGCCCAAATGAGCAGTTCTTC.

V is TRBV2 and J is TRBJ1-1; 7 bases fit TRBD1. Germline CDR1 and CDR2: SNHLY and FYNNEI. This CDR3 is built from 13 residues. V lost 9 bases to trimming and J lost 0 bases; unmatched junction nucleotides: 4. The CDR3 DNA is TGTGCCAGGACAGGGAACATGAACACTGAAGCTTTCTTT. This sequence encodes CARTGNMNTEAFF.

The gene calls are TRBV19 and TRBJ2-2, with 10 bases lining up with TRBD1. This CDR3 comprises 19 residues. CDR1 is LNHDA and CDR2 is SQIVND in the germline V gene (reference sequence). The V and J ends lost 5 bases and 0 bases, in that order; junction bases with no gene match: 12. CDR3: CASSPGTGDLRSNTGELFF. The CDR3 DNA is TGTGCCAGTAGTCCCGGGACAGGGGACCTACGGTCGAACACCGGGGAGCTGTTTTTT.

This clone was detected a few times. The CDR3 coding sequence is TGTGCCAGTAGTCCCTCCCGGGACAGCAACTATGGCTACACCTTC. Its translation is CASSPSRDSNYGYTF. The V and J genes are TRBV19 and TRBJ1-2, with 7 bases lining up with TRBD1. V dropped 5 bases and J dropped 2; count of bases not matched to a gene: 8. This CDR3 contains 15 residues. From germline, CDR1 is LNHDA and CDR2 SQIVND (reference sequence).

Only a few counts were recorded for this clone. The chain has TRBV5-4 and TRBJ1-2; 8 nucleotides line up with TRBD1. Per germline, CDR1 SGHNT and CDR2 YYREEE (reference sequence). This CDR3 has 15 residues. Trimming removed 4 bases from V and 2 bases from J; junction bases left unmatched: 7. In DNA, the CDR3 is TGTGCCAGCAGCCCCGGGGACAGGATCAACTATGGCTACACCTTC. It specifies CASSPGDRINYGYTF.

J is TRBJ1-2 and V is TRBV28; 8 bases are a match to TRBD1. J was trimmed by 4 bases and V by 4 bases; bases with no gene match: 8. Germline V CDR1 and CDR2: MDHEN, SYDVKM. The CDR3 contains 15 residues. In nucleotides, the CDR3 is TGTGCCAGCAGTTCGCGGACAGGGTTCAGCTATGGCTACACCTTC. Translating gives CASSSRTGFSYGYTF.

The chain links TRBV4-1 to TRBJ2-1; D may be TRBD2 (7 bases). This CDR3 comprises 18 residues. Germline CDR1 and CDR2: MGHRA and YSYEKL. Trimming shortened V by 0 bases and J by 0 bases, and 15 bases separated the two germline ends. The CDR3 DNA follows: TGCGCCAGCAGCCAAGATGGGGGGGGCAGGAGCTCCTACAATGAGCAGTTCTTC. This sequence encodes CASSQDGGGRSSYNEQFF.

This clone was seen a single time. The J gene is TRBJ2-1, the V gene TRBV14; tentatively, D is TRBD2 (6 bases). Trimming removed 1 base from V and 2 bases from J, with 12 bases in between. There are 16 residues in the CDR3. Per the germline V gene, CDR1 is SGHDN and CDR2 is FVKESK. The CDR3 sequence: CASSQGGPGAYNEQFF. The CDR3, as DNA: TGTGCCAGCAGCCAAGGAGGGCCGGGAGCCTACAATGAGCAGTTCTTC.

The chain links TRBV16 to TRBJ2-2; 14 bases fit TRBD2. J gave up 5 bases and V 4 bases, and 0 bases lay outside the gene matches. Germline V gene sequence: CDR1 KGHSY, CDR2 FQNENV. The CDR3 is 15 amino acids. The CDR3, as DNA: TGTGCCAGCAGCCGGACTAGCGGGAGGACCGGGGAGCTGTTTTTT. It encodes CASSRTSGRTGELFF.